Listed here is a single T cell receptor beta chain. Sequencing used immunoSEQ multiplex PCR; TCRdb keeps in-frame clones, though not all of them. The repertoire has more than 65,000 clones, 95% to 96% of them found once; the top ten carry about 0.36%. The data stem from a study of technical replicates of blood from a few donors. Trimming shortened V by 5 bases and J by 0 bases, and 8 bases separated the two germline ends. This CDR3 comprises 13 residues. Germline-derived CDR1 and CDR2 are GTSNPN and SVGIG (reference sequence). The clonotype was recovered from a human donor in good health. The chain joins TRBV30 to TRBJ1-5; TRBD1 is a possible D gene (5 bases). Material for sequencing was T cells isolated from PBMCs. CDR3 protein: CAWSRVSNQPQHF. CDR3 sequence (DNA): TGTGCCTGGTCCAGGGTTAGCAATCAGCCCCAGCATTTT.